These 9 T cell receptor beta chains were sequenced from one sample in a study of blood T cell repertoires in COVID-19. Here immunoSEQ multiplex PCR was the method, and the copy in TCRdb shows in-frame clones only, minus some. The sample consists of around 250,000 clones, approximately 80% of them appearing once. The sequenced sample was peripheral blood. Receptor source: a man under 40 who had recovered from COVID-19.

V and J are TRBV28 and TRBJ2-7; TRBD1 aligns across 12 bases. The CDR3 is made up of 15 amino acids. The V gene's germline CDR1 is MDHEN and CDR2 SYDVKM. V lost 6 bases, J lost 4 bases, and 7 bases stayed unmatched. CDR3 amino acids: CASSPGTGGFYEQYV. The DNA for the CDR3 is TGTGCCAGCAGCCCCGGGACAGGGGGCTTTTACGAGCAGTACGTC.

The CDR3 DNA is TGTGCCAGTAGAAGGGACACCAACACCGGGGAGCTGTTTTTT. Protein: CASRRDTNTGELFF. This chain connects TRBV19 to TRBJ2-2; tentatively, D is TRBD1 (6 bases). Trimming took 6 bases from V and 2 from J, leaving 10 bases between them. The CDR3 totals 14 residues. Germline lookup yields CDR1 LNHDA and CDR2 SQIVND (reference sequence).

This sequence joins TRBV28 and TRBJ2-5; 8 bases align to TRBD2. Germline CDR1 is MDHEN and CDR2 is SYDVKM. V lost 6 bases to trimming and J lost 5 bases; unmatched junction nucleotides: 2. This CDR3 is 12 amino acids long. Here the CDR3 DNA reads TGTGCCAGCAGCCGCGGGGGGGAGACCCAGTACTTC. It translates to CASSRGGETQYF.

The J gene is TRBJ1-1, the V gene TRBV27; D is possibly TRBD1 (5 bases). Deletions cut 5 bases from V and 0 bases from J, with 19 bases between. This CDR3 has 17 amino acids. Germline V gives CDR1 MNHEY, CDR2 SMNVEV (reference sequence). The CDR3 is CASSGRTGGTMNTEAFF. DNA for the CDR3: TGTGCCAGCAGTGGCCGGACGGGGGGAACCATGAACACTGAAGCTTTCTTT.

The chain employs TRBV7-2 and TRBJ1-3; 8 bases fit TRBD1. This CDR3 comprises 15 residues. V dropped 5 bases and J dropped 4; count of bases not matched to a gene: 7. CDR1 and CDR2 from the germline V gene are SGHTA and FQGNSA. This chain's CDR3 is CASSPRTGRGNTIYF. The CDR3 DNA sequence: TGTGCCAGCAGCCCCCGGACAGGGAGAGGAAACACCATATATTTT. Full variable domain (remainder filled in from reference TRBV7-2 and TRBJ1-3): GAGVSQSPSNKVTEKGKDVELRCDPISGHTALYWYRQSLGQGLEFLIYFQGNSAPDKSGLPSDRFSAERTGGSVSTLTIQRTQQEDSAVYLCASSPRTGRGNTIYFGEGSWLTVV.

The genes are TRBV18 and TRBJ1-1, with D possibly matching TRBD1 (6 bases). The V and J ends lost 6 bases and 4 bases respectively, with 18 bases between them. CDR1 KGHSH and CDR2 LQKENI come from the germline V gene. The CDR3 consists of 15 residues. The CDR3 DNA reads as TGTGCCAGCTCGGAAATACAGGGATCTGGCACTGAAGCTTTCTTT. It yields the protein CASSEIQGSGTEAFF.

The V gene is TRBV5-1, the J gene TRBJ1-3, with D tentatively TRBD1 (5 bases). The CDR3 extends over 13 amino acids. Germline CDR1 SGHRS, CDR2 YFSETQ. Trimming left V 3 bases short and J 2 bases short, with 6 bases between. The CDR3 loop is CASSSGPGNTIYF. The CDR3 bases are TGCGCCAGCAGCTCAGGGCCTGGAAACACCATATATTTT.

This chain connects TRBV19 to TRBJ2-7; D may be TRBD2 (6 bases). The length of the CDR3 is 13 residues. The V and J ends lost 3 bases and 3 bases respectively, with 9 bases between them. Germline V gene lookup returns CDR1 LNHDA and CDR2 SQIVND (reference sequence). The CDR3 region has the DNA TGTGCCAGTAGTATTAACGGGGGCTACGAGCAGTACTTC. Residues: CASSINGGYEQYF.

V usage is TRBV27 and J usage is TRBJ2-3; the D gene is possibly TRBD1 (6 bases). The CDR3 spans 14 residues. Trimming left V 8 bases short and J 0 bases short, with 12 bases between. Germline CDR1 reads MNHEY; CDR2 reads SMNVEV (reference sequence). The CDR3 DNA follows: TGTGCCAGCGGTCGGACAGATAGCACAGATACGCAGTATTTT. Protein product: CASGRTDSTDTQYF.